This TCR beta chain derives from a study of a mutant IDH1 vaccine in newly diagnosed glioma. Measured with immunoSEQ multiplex PCR; TCRdb has only the in-frame clones, and not every one. Of around 31,000 clones in the sample, roughly 78% were seen once. Trimming took off 7 bases at V and 2 bases at J, with 16 bases between the two ends. The CDR3 runs 15 residues. The germline V gene encodes CDR1 LNHDA and CDR2 SQIVND (reference sequence). With regard to this clone: The antigen remains undetermined.

Time point of the sample: week 11, during vaccination. Topical imiquimod was applied with each vaccine dose, which held 300 ug of mutant IDH1 20-mer peptide. The sequence was collected from a man aged 30 to 45 with glioma. The gene calls are TRBV19 and TRBJ2-3; D might be TRBD1 or TRBD2, each matching 6 bases. This specimen consisted of PBMCs, obtained from a glioma patient whose treatment included an IDH1 peptide vaccine. Here the CDR3 DNA reads TGTGCCAGTACGGAGCCGGGGGCAGCCACAGATACGCAGTATTTT. The encoded protein is CASTEPGAATDTQYF.